This TCR beta chain comes out of a study of T cells in Graves' hyperthyroidism and ophthalmopathy. General study findings and limits: Blood also held most thyroid clonotypes expanded beyond 0.001. Median prediction lead before ophthalmopathy onset was 5.5 to 7 months with the model.

The CDR3 is made up of 15 amino acids. V was cut by 5 bases and J by 6 bases, with 20 bases left in between. The V gene's germline CDR1 is SGHRS and CDR2 YFSETQ. It was RNA transcripts that yielded the amplified TCR beta CDR3 regions. The study used the HTBI primer set for a first-round RT-PCR of the TCR CDR3. MiXCR, applied by TCRdb to the multiplex PCR reads, yields one record per CDR3 protein. The sample consists of around 340,000 distinct CDR3 sequences, about 18% of them appearing once. This clonotype was found many times. Antigen unknown. PBMCs were obtained from 10 ml fresh peripheral blood. V gene TRBV5-1 combines with J gene TRBJ1-2, with D possibly TRBD1 on 5 matching bases. This sequence originates from a woman aged 45 to 65 with Graves' hyperthyroidism. The sequenced sample was blood. The CDR3 reads CASRTSGGERDGYTF. The CDR3 DNA sequence: TGCGCCAGCAGAACCTCTGGGGGTGAAAGGGATGGCTACACCTTC.